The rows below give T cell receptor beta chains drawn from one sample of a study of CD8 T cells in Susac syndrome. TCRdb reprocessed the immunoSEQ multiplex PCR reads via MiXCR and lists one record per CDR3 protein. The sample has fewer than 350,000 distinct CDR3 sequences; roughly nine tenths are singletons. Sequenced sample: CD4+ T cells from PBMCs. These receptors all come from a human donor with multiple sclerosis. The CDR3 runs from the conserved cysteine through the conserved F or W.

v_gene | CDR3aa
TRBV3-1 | CASSQGADTGELFF
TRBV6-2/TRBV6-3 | CASNQGTEAFF
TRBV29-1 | CSVRLTGDTEAFF
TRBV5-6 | CASSARGKRNQPQHF
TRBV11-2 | CASILTRGRASEQYF
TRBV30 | CAWRRQANSPLHF
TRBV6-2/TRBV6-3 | CASHSLQETQYF
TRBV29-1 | CSVGNLAGVEQYF
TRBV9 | CASSVEGSGVTGELFF
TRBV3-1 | CASSPTPGPTTHYVHF
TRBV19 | CASSSLAGTSYEQYF
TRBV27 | CASSFPEGEAFF
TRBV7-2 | CASSPVWGSETQYF
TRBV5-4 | CASSLGGDSNSPLHF
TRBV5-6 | CASSFDRGSYEQYF
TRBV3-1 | CASSQVQYEQYF
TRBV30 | CAWSVGGVNTEAFF
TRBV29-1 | CSVEDAWTGGNGYTF
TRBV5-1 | CASSFTGTGDLEQYF
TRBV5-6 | CASSLYSWYEKLFF
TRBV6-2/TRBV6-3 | CASIAQGSADTQYF
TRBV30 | CAWSGQLAGGREQYF
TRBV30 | CAWSVETGTTEAFF
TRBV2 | CASSRLAGGANVLTF
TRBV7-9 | CASSLAAIYEQYF
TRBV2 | CASLRARGNTEAFF
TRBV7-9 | CASSLRDREASPLHF
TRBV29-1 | CSVGGEETQYF
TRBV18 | CASSPGTPSGASSYEQYF
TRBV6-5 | CASSYSNRLTDTQYF
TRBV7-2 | CASKRRQYPLNTGELFF
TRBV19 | CASSLLHSYEQYF
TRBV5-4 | CASSWGGNEQFF
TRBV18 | CASSPIEGKLSSGNTIYF
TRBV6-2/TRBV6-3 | CASSRRLTSRSSYEQYF
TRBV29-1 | CSVGSPGQGSGYTF
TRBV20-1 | CSARDSAGQRLEAFF
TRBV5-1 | CASSERTGQKQYF
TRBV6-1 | CATGWGPDYEQYF
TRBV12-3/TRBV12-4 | CASSRDRGRGYTF
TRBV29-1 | CSVASRINQPQHF
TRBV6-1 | CASSGGNGYNEQFF
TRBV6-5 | CASSYLGSGKGEQFF
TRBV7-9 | CASSPRLDSPLHF
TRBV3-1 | CASSLARFDTEAFF
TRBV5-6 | CASSYRLKAARTEAFF
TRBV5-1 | CASSKTSGGAGRTDTQYF
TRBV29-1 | CSVSGFTEQFF
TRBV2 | CASSKQGNSNQPQHF
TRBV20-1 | CSGTPERLLAKNIQYF
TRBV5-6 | CASSAMGYEQYF
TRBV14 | CASSSTSGRALEQFF
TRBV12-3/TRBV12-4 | CASSRTFGAFF